The 32 T cell receptor beta chains below all came from one sample that was sequenced in a study of cytomegalovirus exposure and HLA in healthy donors. In the PCR, 60 Vbeta and 13 Jbeta primers were used. The repertoire was sequenced with immunoSEQ multiplex PCR; TCRdb's copy has only in-frame clones and lacks some. Of some 120,000 clones in the sample, approximately 80% were seen once. What was sequenced was PBMCs. All receptors come from a man aged 25 to 40 in good health and CMV-seronegative.

The V gene is TRBV27, the J gene TRBJ2-1; 9 bases line up with TRBD2. The CDR3 runs to 16 residues. The V segment lost 2 bases and the J segment 4 bases; nucleotides outside the gene matches: 6. Germline-derived CDR1 and CDR2 are MNHEY and SMNVEV (reference sequence). Here the CDR3 DNA reads TGTGCCAGCAGTTTAGGGCTAGCGGGATTTTACAATGAGCAGTTCTTC. Its protein product is CASSLGLAGFYNEQFF.

In the case of this clone: Its ends do not fully match the called genes, so a read error is possible. This chain joins TRBV7-9 and TRBJ2-2; no reliable D call. CDR1 is SEHNR, CDR2 FQNEAQ, per germline (reference sequence). CDR3 length: 16 residues. The CDR3: CSSSLARVINTGELFF. As DNA, the CDR3 is TGTTCCAGCAGCTTAGCACGAGTGATTAACACCGGGGAGCTGTTTTTT. Full variable domain (remainder filled in from reference TRBV7-9 and TRBJ2-2): DTGVSQNPRHKITKRGQNVTFRCDPISEHNRLYWYRQTLGQGPEFLTYFQNEAQLEKSRLLSDRFSAERPKGSFSTLEIQRTEQGDSAMYLCSSSLARVINTGELFFGEGSRLTVL.

The sample holds a few counts of this clone. The rearrangement uses TRBV5-1 and TRBJ2-3; no clear D. Germline values: CDR1 SGHRS, CDR2 YFSETQ. V was trimmed by 2 bases and J by 5 bases, leaving 6 bases between them. CDR3 length: 12 amino acids. The CDR3 loop is CASSLQQDTQYF. For the CDR3, the DNA is TGCGCCAGCAGCTTACAGCAAGATACGCAGTATTTT.

This chain joins TRBV7-3 and TRBJ2-7, with TRBD1 as a possible D gene (6 bases). Germline-derived CDR1 and CDR2 are SGHTA and FQGTGA. This CDR3 region has 14 residues. Trimming cost V 1 base and J 2 bases, with 9 bases left between them. The CDR3 DNA is TGTGCCAGCAGCTTAAAACAGGGCCCCTACGAGCAGTACTTC. It yields the protein CASSLKQGPYEQYF.

The chain joins TRBV19 to TRBJ2-7, with D maybe TRBD1 (6 bases). CDR3 length: 15 residues. V was trimmed by 4 bases and J by 1 base, leaving 14 bases between them. Germline CDR1 LNHDA, CDR2 SQIVND (reference sequence). The chain's CDR3 is CASSTGTSPSYEQYF. DNA for the CDR3: TGTGCCAGTAGTACCGGGACATCTCCTTCCTACGAGCAGTACTTC.

The rearrangement uses TRBV7-2 and TRBJ2-3; TRBD2 matches 9 bases. Germline V CDR1 and CDR2: SGHTA, FQGNSA. J was trimmed by 5 bases and V by 2 bases; bases with no gene match: 8. The CDR3 is 16 amino acids. CDR3 coding DNA: TGTGCCAGCAGCTTACCTAGCGGGACAAGGGGAGATACGCAGTATTTT. It yields the protein CASSLPSGTRGDTQYF.

The chain links TRBV30 to TRBJ2-5; TRBD1 is a possible D gene (6 bases). V was shortened by 1 base and J by 4 bases, with 22 bases between the two germline ends. CDR3 size: 17 residues. Germline CDR1 is GTSNPN and CDR2 is SVGIG (reference sequence). The CDR3 spells CAWSARWGRGYRETQYF. CDR3 DNA sequence: TGTGCCTGGAGTGCCCGGTGGGGGCGTGGGTATCGAGAGACCCAGTACTTC. The full variable domain, completed using reference TRBV30 and TRBJ2-5, is SQTIHQWPATLVQPVGSPLSLECTVEGTSNPNLYWYRQAAGRGLQLLFYSVGIGQISSEVPQNLSASRPQDRQFILSSKKLLLSDSGFYLCAWSARWGRGYRETQYFGPGTRLLVL.

CDR3 in amino acids: CASSIDSSSGRFSIQYF. The CDR3 region has the DNA TGTGCCAGTAGTATAGATTCGTCTAGCGGGAGATTCAGCATTCAGTACTTC. The V gene is TRBV19, the J gene TRBJ2-4; 10 positions agree with TRBD2. V lost 0 bases, J lost 9 bases, and 11 bases stayed unmatched. The CDR3 is made up of 17 amino acids. Looked up from germline, CDR1 is LNHDA and CDR2 is SQIVND (reference sequence).

In DNA, the CDR3 is TGTGCCAGCAGTTTATGGCAGGGAAGCACAGATACGCAGTATTTT. Protein sequence: CASSLWQGSTDTQYF. The chain is built from TRBV27 and TRBJ2-3; D possibly corresponds to TRBD1 (5 bases). Trimming took off 1 base at V and 0 bases at J, with 8 bases between the two ends. The CDR3 extends over 15 amino acids. The germline V gene encodes CDR1 MNHEY and CDR2 SMNVEV (reference sequence).

Turning to this clone: The sample contains more than one DNA sequence encoding this CDR3. The J gene is TRBJ1-1, the V gene TRBV28, with 7 bases aligning to TRBD1. The V gene end was trimmed by 5 bases and the J gene end by 6 bases; junction bases not matched to a gene: 15. This CDR3 comprises 16 residues. Germline-derived CDR1 and CDR2 are MDHEN and SYDVKM. The CDR3 nucleotides read TGTGCCAGCAGTCCAACTCCACAGGGGATGATTTCTGAAGCTTTCTTT. Residues: CASSPTPQGMISEAFF.

This chain uses TRBV30 with TRBJ2-1, with 8 bases that match TRBD2. This CDR3 contains 15 residues. Germline values: CDR1 GTSNPN, CDR2 SVGIG (reference sequence). Losses at the gene ends were 2 bases for V and 0 bases for J; bases not matched to a gene: 3. CDR3 bases: TGTGCCTGGAGTCGACTAGCGACCTCCTACAATGAGCAGTTCTTC. Encoded protein: CAWSRLATSYNEQFF.

In regard to this clone: This CDR3 is also generated by other DNA sequences in the sample. V gene TRBV19 combines with J gene TRBJ1-3; TRBD1 might be the D (6 bases). V lost 3 bases to trimming and J lost 0 bases, with 9 bases between them. Germline CDR1 LNHDA, CDR2 SQIVND (reference sequence). There are 15 residues in the CDR3. In DNA form, the CDR3 reads TGTGCCAGTAGTATCGACAGGAGCTCTGGAAACACCATATATTTT. Translation: CASSIDRSSGNTIYF.

This clone came up once. The chain links TRBV7-8 to TRBJ1-5; 7 bases agree with TRBD1. The J segment lost 3 bases and the V segment lost 3 bases, leaving 5 bases of the junction unmatched. Germline-derived CDR1 and CDR2 are SGHVS and FQNEAQ. This CDR3 has 15 residues. The CDR3 reads CASSFRGGNNQPQHF. CDR3 DNA sequence: TGTGCCAGCAGCTTCAGAGGGGGCAACAATCAGCCCCAGCATTTT.

CDR3 nucleotide sequence: TGTGCCAGCATTGGTATAAGCATAAGCTCCTACAATGAGCAGTTCTTC. Translation: CASIGISISSYNEQFF. V usage is TRBV2 and J usage is TRBJ2-1, with no clear D. The V gene's germline CDR1 is SNHLY and CDR2 FYNNEI. The CDR3 totals 16 residues. V was cut by 7 bases and J by 0 bases, with 16 bases left in between.

The chain links TRBV10-3 to TRBJ1-3; TRBD1 is a possible D gene (5 bases). Trimming shortened V by 11 bases and J by 0 bases, and 11 bases separated the two germline ends. CDR1 and CDR2 (germline): ENHRY, SYGVKD. The CDR3 covers 13 residues. CDR3 sequence reads: CAHRTSSGNTIYF. The CDR3 nucleotides are TGTGCCCACAGGACGAGCTCTGGAAACACCATATATTTT.

As DNA, the CDR3 is TGTGCCTGGAGTGAGAGGGCCTACGAGCAGTACTTC. This encodes CAWSERAYEQYF. The chain couples TRBV30 to TRBJ2-7, with D possibly TRBD2 on 5 matching bases. V lost 1 base and J lost 2, with 6 bases in between. There are 12 residues in the CDR3. Germline V gene sequence: CDR1 GTSNPN, CDR2 SVGIG (reference sequence).

This clone was seen a handful of times. V is TRBV7-6 and J is TRBJ2-1; 12 bases match TRBD2. With 5 bases clipped from V and 12 bases from J, the junction kept 5 bases outside the gene matches. CDR1 is SGHVS, CDR2 FNYEAQ, per germline. The CDR3 covers 13 residues. The CDR3 is CASSPGGLAGQFF. CDR3 sequence (DNA): TGTGCCAGCAGCCCGGGGGGACTAGCGGGGCAGTTCTTC.

V is TRBV9 and J is TRBJ2-6, with a possible D match to TRBD1 (6 bases). Germline CDR1 and CDR2: SGDLS and YYNGEE. With 2 bases removed from V and 0 bases from J, the gap between germline ends came to 9 bases. This CDR3 is built from 16 residues. In nucleotides, the CDR3 is TGTGCCAGCAGCGTGTCGACAGGCTCTGGGGCCAACGTCCTGACTTTC. Translation: CASSVSTGSGANVLTF.

The chain couples TRBV7-9 to TRBJ2-3; weak D call: TRBD2 (6 bases). The germline V gene encodes CDR1 SEHNR and CDR2 FQNEAQ (reference sequence). V was shortened by 3 bases and J by 1 base, with 14 bases between the two germline ends. This CDR3 is 16 amino acids long. DNA of the CDR3: TGTGCCAGCAGCTTCCGATCCGGGGGTCGCACAGATACGCAGTATTTT. Protein sequence: CASSFRSGGRTDTQYF.

V usage is TRBV27 and J usage is TRBJ2-3; D perhaps matches TRBD2 (7 bases). V lost 1 base and J lost 1, with 12 bases in between. CDR1 is MNHEY and CDR2 is SMNVEV in the germline V gene (reference sequence). The CDR3 extends over 16 amino acids. The DNA of the CDR3 is TGTGCCAGCAGTTTATTTCGGGGGGCTGGCACAGATACGCAGTATTTT. Encoded protein: CASSLFRGAGTDTQYF.

This chain connects TRBV14 to TRBJ2-7; D possibly corresponds to TRBD1 (6 bases). Per germline, CDR1 SGHDN and CDR2 FVKESK. V was cut by 2 bases and J by 1 base, with 12 bases left in between. The length of the CDR3 is 15 residues. The CDR3 loop reads CASSQPRQESYEQYF. The CDR3 DNA sequence: TGTGCCAGCAGCCAACCAAGACAGGAATCCTACGAGCAGTACTTC.

The gene calls are TRBV19 and TRBJ2-1; 9 nucleotides line up with TRBD2. Trimming removed 1 base from V and 0 bases from J; junction bases left unmatched: 10. CDR1 is LNHDA and CDR2 is SQIVND in the germline V gene (reference sequence). The CDR3 totals 19 residues. The CDR3 DNA reads as TGTGCCAGTAGTATAGGAGCCAGCGGGAGGTTTAGCTCCTACAATGAGCAGTTCTTC. This translates into CASSIGASGRFSSYNEQFF.

This rearrangement joins TRBV6-5 to TRBJ2-3; D may be TRBD2 (6 bases). CDR1 is MNHEY and CDR2 is SVGAGI in the germline V gene. Deletions cut 2 bases from V and 0 bases from J, with 6 bases between. This CDR3 region has 14 residues. CDR3 bases: TGTGCCAGCAGTTACGCGGGAAGCACAGATACGCAGTATTTT. Its translation: CASSYAGSTDTQYF.

The CDR3 spells CASSRQGGNEQYF. The CDR3 nucleotides are TGTGCCAGCAGTCGACAGGGAGGTAACGAGCAGTACTTC. The rearrangement links TRBV2 to TRBJ2-7; D possibly corresponds to TRBD1 (7 bases). V was pared by 5 bases and J by 5 bases, with 13 bases between. This CDR3 contains 13 residues. Germline V gene sequence: CDR1 SNHLY, CDR2 FYNNEI.

The chain couples TRBV9 to TRBJ1-1, with no clear D. In germline, CDR1 is SGDLS, CDR2 YYNGEE. Trimming shortened V by 4 bases and J by 0 bases, and 16 bases separated the two germline ends. The CDR3 loop spans 16 amino acids. CDR3: CASSPKMWPMNTEAFF. The CDR3, as DNA: TGTGCCAGCAGCCCAAAGATGTGGCCCATGAACACTGAAGCTTTCTTT.

The chain recombines TRBV7-2 with TRBJ2-7; 12 bases are a match to TRBD1. Germline V gene lookup returns CDR1 SGHTA and CDR2 FQGNSA. The CDR3 loop spans 15 amino acids. After removal of 1 base from V and 6 bases from J, the junction contained 4 bases not matched to a gene. DNA for the CDR3: TGTGCCAGCAGCTTAGGGGGGACAGGGGGCAGCGAGCAGTACTTC. Encoded protein: CASSLGGTGGSEQYF.

This clone was seen once. The rearrangement links TRBV28 to TRBJ1-4, with no clear D. V lost 5 bases and J 6 bases, leaving 16 bases between the germline ends. The CDR3 loop spans 15 amino acids. Per germline, CDR1 MDHEN and CDR2 SYDVKM. CDR3 loop: CASSPRETEHEKLFF. Written as DNA, the CDR3 is TGTGCCAGCAGTCCTAGGGAGACGGAACATGAAAAACTGTTTTTT. The full variable domain, rest sourced from reference TRBV28 and TRBJ1-4, is DVKVTQSSRYLVKRTGEKVFLECVQDMDHENMFWYRQDPGLGLRLIYFSYDVKMKEKGDIPEGYSVSREKKERFSLILESASTNQTSMYLCASSPRETEHEKLFFGSGTQLSVL.

The CDR3 sequence: CSVEAPTPNTEAFF. Written as DNA, the CDR3 is TGCAGCGTTGAAGCTCCGACACCGAACACTGAAGCTTTCTTT. The V and J genes are TRBV29-1 and TRBJ1-1; no clear D gene. Trimming shortened V by 1 base and J by 1 base, and 10 bases separated the two germline ends. Germline lookup yields CDR1 SQVTM and CDR2 ANQGSEA. This CDR3 comprises 14 residues.

The CDR3 DNA sequence: TGTGCCAGCAGCCCAGTCTGGGGACACCTCTCCTACGAGCAGTACTTC. Translated, it gives CASSPVWGHLSYEQYF. V usage is TRBV7-9 and J usage is TRBJ2-7; TRBD1 is a possible D gene (6 bases). The CDR3 spans 16 residues. The germline V and J ends were trimmed by 5 bases and 0 bases, with 17 bases remaining between them. CDR1 SEHNR and CDR2 FQNEAQ come from the germline V gene (reference sequence).

This sequence joins TRBV5-1 and TRBJ2-5; 8 bases are shared with TRBD2. CDR1 is SGHRS and CDR2 is YFSETQ in the germline V gene. This CDR3 contains 17 residues. The trim removed 1 base at V and 5 bases at J, leaving 13 bases unmatched. CDR3 amino acids: CASSLPLKRERTETQYF. The CDR3 nucleotides read TGCGCCAGCAGCTTGCCCCTCAAGCGGGAGAGGACTGAGACCCAGTACTTC.

The sample holds a few counts of this clone. As DNA, the CDR3 is TGCGCCAGCAGCCTTGGACAGGCGGACTACAATGAGCAGTTCTTC. Its translation is CASSLGQADYNEQFF. This sequence joins TRBV4-1 and TRBJ2-1, with TRBD1 matching over 7 bases. V lost 4 bases and J lost 3; bases outside the gene matches: 6. This CDR3 has 15 amino acids. Germline V gene sequence: CDR1 MGHRA, CDR2 YSYEKL.

This chain links TRBV19 with TRBJ1-1; 7 nucleotides line up with TRBD1. Germline lookup yields CDR1 LNHDA and CDR2 SQIVND (reference sequence). Unmatched junction bases numbered 15, after V lost 6 bases and J lost 5 bases. CDR3 length: 16 residues. DNA for the CDR3: TGTGCCAGTAGGTTACATACCGACAGGGAAAGAACTGAAGCTTTCTTT. Amino acid sequence: CASRLHTDRERTEAFF. The variable domain in full, completed from reference TRBV19 and TRBJ1-1, reads DGGITQSPKYLFRKEGQNVTLSCEQNLNHDAMYWYRQDPGQGLRLIYYSQIVNDFQKGDIAEGYSVSREKKESFPLTVTSAQKNPTAFYLCASRLHTDRERTEAFFGQGTRLTVV.